The clone carrying this T cell receptor (beta chain) has just a few counts. Its antigen is still unknown. Stem cell-like memory, regulatory, central memory and naive CD4+ cells were sorted via CD45RO/CCR7/CD25/CD127/CD95/CD27. Each population that was sorted was more than 95% pure. Trimming took off 5 bases at V and 9 bases at J, with 10 bases between the two ends. The CDR3 has 11 amino acids. Germline CDR1 is SEHNR and CDR2 is FQNEAQ (reference sequence). This entry comes from a study of beta chain features in type 1 diabetes. Expressed TCRB transcripts were sequenced because the isolated RNA had all been reverse transcribed beforehand. Data came from immunoSEQ multiplex PCR; TCRdb stores just in-frame clones and leaves some out. The sample shows fewer than 400,000 clones, 6.5% to 10% of them seen only once. Findings and caveats of the study: Insertions at VDJ junctions were less frequent in type 1 diabetes patients. These patients also deleted more nucleotides at the same junctions. A moderate, significant TCRB CDR3 shortening appeared in type 1 diabetes across four CD4+ subsets.

Specimen: central memory CD4+ T cells from blood. This TCR was recovered from a woman in her late teens or twenties in good health. The genes are TRBV7-9 and TRBJ2-5; the D is unclear. In nucleotides, the CDR3 is TGTGCCAGCAGCAAGACGAAGTCCCAGTACTTC. It specifies CASSKTKSQYF. The full variable domain, in which reference TRBV7-9 and TRBJ2-5 provide the parts outside the CDR3, is DTGVSQNPRHKITKRGQNVTFRCDPISEHNRLYWYRQTLGQGPEFLTYFQNEAQLEKSRLLSDRFSAERPKGSFSTLEIQRTEQGDSAMYLCASSKTKSQYFGPGTRLLVL.